The clone carrying this T cell receptor beta chain has just one count. Data came from immunoSEQ multiplex PCR; TCRdb stores just in-frame clones and leaves some out. This table has nearly 85,000 clones, 80% to 90% appearing once. The sample originates from a study of OX40 agonist ivuxolimab in advanced cancers. At the level of the study: Patients received intravenous ivuxolimab every 2 weeks at 0.01 to 10 mg/kg.

CDR1 MNHNS and CDR2 SASEGT come from the germline V gene. V lost 2 bases, J lost 6 bases, and 11 bases lay in between. The CDR3 has 14 amino acids. The source was CD4+ or CD8+ T cells sorted from blood, collected in a trial of the OX40 agonist ivuxolimab. This clonotype was obtained from an adult with an advanced solid tumor such as melanoma, head and neck, liver or kidney cancer. The chain joins TRBV6-1 to TRBJ2-1, with D unclear. CDR3 protein: CASSEWRTGNEQFF. CDR3 coding DNA: TGTGCCAGCAGTGAATGGAGAACTGGCAATGAGCAGTTCTTC.